This TCR beta chain was identified during a study of T-cell reconstitution after alpha-beta-depleted transplantation in children. Many counts were recorded for this clonotype. CDR1 MDHEN and CDR2 SYDVKM come from the germline V gene. The V end was cut by 9 bases, the J end by 4 bases, with 18 bases between. This CDR3 contains 14 residues. During its preparation, the TCRbeta library received unique molecular identifiers. TCRdb reanalysed the PCR reads using MiXCR and keeps one entry per CDR3 protein. Seen here are roughly 610,000 distinct CDR3 sequences, about 10% observed once, and the top ten hold about 4.2%.

The clonotype comes from a human donor who donated a stem cell graft to a child with acute myeloid leukemia. The chain links TRBV28 to TRBJ1-2, with D unclear. The sample in question was PBMCs from the stem cell graft donor, obtained from the stem cell graft. The CDR3: CASLSLRILYGYTF. The CDR3 DNA follows: TGTGCCAGTCTAAGTTTACGGATCCTCTATGGCTACACCTTC.